These 8 T cell receptor beta chains originate from one sample sequenced in a study of blood T cell repertoires in COVID-19. The repertoire was sequenced with immunoSEQ multiplex PCR; TCRdb's copy has only in-frame clones and lacks some. Of roughly 430,000 clones listed, 88% were seen once; the top ten hold roughly 2%. Sequencing was done on a sample of PBMCs or T cells enriched from blood (not recorded which). The source is a woman between 35 and 50 years old with acute COVID-19.

This clone was seen only once. The chain has TRBV5-1 and TRBJ2-2; 8 bases agree with TRBD1. CDR1 is SGHRS and CDR2 is YFSETQ in the germline V gene. Trimming at V came to 3 bases and at J to 7 bases, leaving 5 bases not matched to a gene. The CDR3 has 14 amino acids. The CDR3 nucleotides are TGCGCCAGCAGCTCGCTGACAGGGGACGGGGAGCTGTTTTTT. Its protein is CASSSLTGDGELFF.

V usage is TRBV24-1 and J usage is TRBJ2-2; 7 bases agree with TRBD2. CDR1 is KGHDR and CDR2 is SFDVKD in the germline V gene. V shed 8 bases and J 4 bases; nucleotides not matched to a gene: 12. The CDR3 totals 16 residues. CDR3 residues: CATNGGEGTITGELFF. The CDR3 DNA sequence: TGTGCCACCAACGGTGGGGAGGGGACGATCACCGGGGAGCTGTTTTTT.

This chain joins TRBV14 and TRBJ2-1; D is unclear. With 7 bases removed from V and 3 bases from J, the gap between germline ends came to 10 bases. Germline CDR1 SGHDN, CDR2 FVKESK. The CDR3 runs 13 residues. CDR3 loop: CASTLSDYNEQFF. The CDR3 DNA sequence: TGTGCCAGCACCCTATCCGACTACAATGAGCAGTTCTTC.

The chain carries TRBV7-9 and TRBJ1-1; D gene uncertain. The germline CDR1 and CDR2 sequences are SEHNR and FQNEAQ (reference sequence). The CDR3 is 15 residues long. V shed 5 bases and J shed 2 bases, with 15 bases lying between them. CDR3 sequence (DNA): TGTGCCAGCAGCCCCGGCGGGCTAACCAACACTGAAGCTTTCTTT. This translates into CASSPGGLTNTEAFF.

This rearrangement joins TRBV10-3 to TRBJ1-1, with D possibly being TRBD1 (6 bases). The V end lost 0 bases, the J end lost 0 bases, and 11 bases lay between the germline ends. CDR1 ENHRY and CDR2 SYGVKD come from the germline V gene. The CDR3 runs 16 residues. CDR3: CAISESGGVMNTEAFF. In DNA form, the CDR3 reads TGTGCCATCAGTGAGTCTGGGGGCGTAATGAACACTGAAGCTTTCTTT.

This rearrangement joins TRBV12-3 or TRBV12-4 to TRBJ1-3; D not resolved. Trimming took 7 bases from V and 8 from J, leaving 12 bases between them. The CDR3 runs 12 residues. This CDR3 is CASIRLGDTIYF. CDR3 sequence (DNA): TGTGCCAGCATAAGGTTGGGAGACACCATATATTTT.

The chain couples TRBV7-9 to TRBJ2-5; 10 bases line up with TRBD1. In germline, CDR1 is SEHNR, CDR2 FQNEAQ (reference sequence). The trim removed 2 bases at V and 3 bases at J, leaving 9 bases unmatched. The CDR3 contains 17 residues. Here the CDR3 reads CASSLWPGQGREETQYF. The DNA for the CDR3 is TGTGCCAGCAGCTTATGGCCGGGACAGGGGCGCGAAGAGACCCAGTACTTC.

The V call is TRBV12-3 or TRBV12-4, the J call TRBJ2-5; the match to TRBD1 covers 7 bases. Germline trimming cut 7 bases from V and 3 bases from J; bases unmatched to any gene: 5. This CDR3 spans 13 amino acids. The CDR3: CASKPDREETQYF. Here the CDR3 DNA reads TGTGCCAGCAAACCAGACAGGGAAGAGACCCAGTACTTC.